This T cell receptor (beta chain) was recovered during a study of OX40 agonist ivuxolimab in advanced cancers. Study context: The treatment was a fully human IgG2 OX40 agonist, ivuxolimab. Each dose-escalation patient presented with hepatocellular carcinoma, melanoma, renal cell or head and neck cancer. General study results and limits: At doses 0.1 to 3.0 mg/kg, CD4+ and CD8+ clones expanded.

This clone showed up just a few times. Its antigen is currently unknown. In germline, CDR1 is MNHEY, CDR2 SMNVEV (reference sequence). V lost 0 bases and J lost 5, with 11 bases in between. The CDR3 has 14 residues. Only in-frame clones appear in the TCRdb table, and some are missing; sequencing was by immunoSEQ multiplex PCR. The data contain fewer than 20,000 clones, about two thirds of them singletons. Blood draws occurred at baseline, cycle 4 day 1, and cycle 7 day 1. The TCR was taken from an adult with an advanced solid tumor such as melanoma, head and neck, liver or kidney cancer. Source: CD4+ or CD8+ T cells sorted from blood, taken in a trial of the OX40 agonist ivuxolimab. V usage is TRBV27 and J usage is TRBJ2-7, with D possibly being TRBD2 (6 bases). CDR3 residues: CASSLSGRKDEQYF. The CDR3 bases are TGTGCCAGCAGTTTATCAGGGAGGAAGGACGAGCAGTACTTC.